The 14 T cell receptor beta chains presented below share a single source sample, sequenced in a study of cytomegalovirus exposure and HLA in healthy donors. Researchers ran the PCR with 60 Vbeta and 13 Jbeta primers. The table came from immunoSEQ multiplex PCR; TCRdb's copy has only in-frame clones and leaves some out. Of 130,000 or so clones listed, roughly 70% are singletons. Specimen: PBMCs. These receptors all stem from a man between 18 and 35 years old in good health and CMV-seropositive.

The chain links TRBV4-3 to TRBJ1-5, with D unclear. The CDR3 runs to 15 residues. V lost 0 bases and J 1 base, leaving 7 bases between the germline ends. The germline V gene has CDR1 LGHNA and CDR2 YSLEER. The chain's CDR3 is CASSQDRSSNQPQHF. CDR3 bases: TGCGCCAGCAGCCAAGATCGGTCGAGCAATCAGCCCCAGCATTTT.

The chain joins TRBV7-9 to TRBJ2-2, with TRBD2 as a possible D gene (5 bases). V lost 2 bases and J lost 6, with 13 bases in between. Germline CDR1 is SEHNR and CDR2 is FQNEAQ (reference sequence). This CDR3 spans 15 amino acids. CDR3 DNA: TGTGCCAGCAGCTTAAACCCCCGGGAACCCGGGGAGCTGTTTTTT. Protein: CASSLNPREPGELFF. Full variable domain (outside the CDR3, taken from reference TRBV7-9 and TRBJ2-2): DTGVSQNPRHKITKRGQNVTFRCDPISEHNRLYWYRQTLGQGPEFLTYFQNEAQLEKSRLLSDRFSAERPKGSFSTLEIQRTEQGDSAMYLCASSLNPREPGELFFGEGSRLTVL.

The chain combines TRBV19 with TRBJ1-5; D is uncertain. Trimming removed 4 bases from V and 9 bases from J, with 10 bases in between. Looked up from germline, CDR1 is LNHDA and CDR2 is SQIVND (reference sequence). This CDR3 has 12 residues. As DNA, the CDR3 is TGTGCCAGTAGTACCAAGGGAGGGCCCCAGCATTTT. It encodes CASSTKGGPQHF.

The gene calls are TRBV28 and TRBJ2-1; maybe TRBD2 (6 bases). CDR1 MDHEN and CDR2 SYDVKM come from the germline V gene. V was trimmed by 6 bases and J by 4 bases, leaving 19 bases between them. CDR3 length: 16 residues. As DNA, the CDR3 is TGTGCCAGCAGCCCGCTCGGGACTCGACCTTACAATGAGCAGTTCTTC. It encodes CASSPLGTRPYNEQFF.

This chain connects TRBV7-9 to TRBJ2-7; 7 bases are a match to TRBD1. This CDR3 is 16 amino acids long. Germline CDR1 is SEHNR and CDR2 is FQNEAQ (reference sequence). V dropped 6 bases and J dropped 0; count of bases not matched to a gene: 11. CDR3 coding DNA: TGTGCCAGCAGTTTACAGGGGCATCAGAGCTCCTACGAGCAGTACTTC. This encodes CASSLQGHQSSYEQYF.

This clone was found a few times. The chain employs TRBV11-3 and TRBJ2-1, with 14 bases identical to TRBD2. Trimming took 5 bases from V and 5 from J; bases not matched to a gene: 2. The germline gives CDR1 SGHNT, CDR2 YENEEA. CDR3 length: 15 amino acids. The CDR3 DNA reads as TGTGCCAGCAGCCAGGGACTAGCGGGGGACAATGAGCAGTTCTTC. Translation: CASSQGLAGDNEQFF.

The J gene is TRBJ1-5, the V gene TRBV7-9; D possibly corresponds to TRBD1 (6 bases). V was trimmed by 2 bases and J by 16 bases, leaving 15 bases between them. Germline lookup yields CDR1 SEHNR and CDR2 FQNEAQ (reference sequence). The CDR3 is made up of 12 amino acids. CDR3 DNA: TGTGCCAGCAGCTTAAACCGGGGGGCGATACATTTT. This codes for CASSLNRGAIHF.

This chain uses TRBV21-1 with TRBJ1-6; the table's D call, TRBD1, was not checked against the DNA. TRBV21-1 is labeled a pseudogene. The length of the CDR3 is 17 residues. The CDR3 region is CASSKIVRQGDNSPLHF. The DNA for the CDR3 is TGTGCCAGCAGCAAAATCGTGAGACAGGGAGATAATTCACCCCTCCACTTT.

This chain joins TRBV27 and TRBJ2-7; the D gene is possibly TRBD2 (5 bases). CDR3 length equals 14 residues. V was trimmed by 5 bases and J by 0 bases, leaving 11 bases between them. CDR1 is MNHEY and CDR2 is SMNVEV in the germline V gene (reference sequence). The CDR3 DNA reads as TGTGCCAGCAGTCCGCCGGGATTCTCCTACGAGCAGTACTTC. Amino acids: CASSPPGFSYEQYF.

The chain carries TRBV9 and TRBJ2-7, with D possibly TRBD1 on 7 matching bases. Looked up from germline, CDR1 is SGDLS and CDR2 is YYNGEE. The CDR3 length is 14 residues. V was cut by 4 bases and J by 6 bases, with 17 bases left in between. CDR3 region: CASSSRQGGSEQYF. In nucleotides, the CDR3 is TGTGCCAGCAGCTCGAGACAGGGAGGCAGCGAGCAGTACTTC.

This chain uses TRBV28 with TRBJ1-5, with 9 bases aligning to TRBD1. CDR3 length: 15 amino acids. The V and J ends lost 6 bases and 1 base, in that order; junction bases with no gene match: 4. In germline, CDR1 is MDHEN, CDR2 SYDVKM. CDR3 protein: CASRQQGASNQPQHF. The CDR3 DNA reads TGTGCCAGCAGACAACAGGGGGCAAGCAATCAGCCCCAGCATTTT.

The chain has TRBV27 and TRBJ2-1, with D maybe TRBD1 (6 bases). V lost 7 bases and J 6 bases, leaving 19 bases between the germline ends. Germline V CDR1 and CDR2: MNHEY, SMNVEV (reference sequence). The CDR3 covers 15 residues. The chain's CDR3 is CASKLTPTGTNEQFF. CDR3 coding DNA: TGTGCCAGCAAACTGACCCCGACAGGTACCAATGAGCAGTTCTTC.

This clone has more than one count but fewer than ten. The J gene is TRBJ2-1, the V gene TRBV19, with 8 nucleotides matching TRBD2. The CDR3 spans 12 residues. Losses at the gene ends were 9 bases for V and 3 bases for J; bases not matched to a gene: 1. Germline values: CDR1 LNHDA, CDR2 SQIVND (reference sequence). The CDR3 sequence is CASGRDYNEQFF. The CDR3 DNA sequence: TGTGCCAGCGGGAGGGACTACAATGAGCAGTTCTTC.

In this sample, this clone turned up a few times. The chain links TRBV28 to TRBJ1-5; a weak D match, TRBD1 (5 bases). V was cut by 8 bases and J by 3 bases, with 14 bases left in between. This CDR3 region has 14 residues. The V gene's germline CDR1 is MDHEN and CDR2 SYDVKM. The CDR3 here is CASRTGGDNQPQHF. CDR3 nucleotide sequence: TGTGCCAGCCGGACGGGAGGGGACAATCAGCCCCAGCATTTT.